These 26 T cell receptor beta chains originate from one sample sequenced in a study of cytomegalovirus exposure and HLA in healthy donors. This PCR relied on a set of 60 Vbeta primers and 13 Jbeta primers. Clones were sequenced by immunoSEQ multiplex PCR, and TCRdb holds only the in-frame ones, with some missing. This table holds roughly 100,000 clones, around four fifths found once. The sequencing input was PBMCs. The receptors shown here come from a man aged 25-45 years in good health and CMV-seronegative.

This chain uses TRBV10-3 with TRBJ2-2, with 7 positions matching TRBD1. Germline CDR1 ENHRY, CDR2 SYGVKD. The V gene end was trimmed by 8 bases and the J gene end by 4 bases; junction bases not matched to a gene: 7. The CDR3 sequence is 14 residues long. The CDR3 reads CAIGRQGSTGELFF. DNA for the CDR3: TGTGCCATCGGGAGACAGGGCAGCACCGGGGAGCTGTTTTTT.

This sequence joins TRBV7-9 and TRBJ1-2; D uncertain. Germline V gene lookup returns CDR1 SEHNR and CDR2 FQNEAQ (reference sequence). The CDR3 is made up of 15 amino acids. V was clipped by 2 bases and J by 2 bases, with 12 bases between them. This CDR3 reads CASSLPMVENYGYTF. Here the CDR3 DNA reads TGTGCCAGCAGCTTACCTATGGTGGAGAACTATGGCTACACCTTC.

This CDR3 is CASSSLGAMNTEAFF. CDR3 sequence (DNA): TGTGCCAGCAGCTCCCTGGGAGCAATGAACACTGAAGCTTTCTTT. The chain links TRBV7-9 to TRBJ1-1; D uncertain. CDR3 size: 15 residues. The V gene lost 4 bases and the J gene lost 0 bases, with 12 bases spanning the gap. Looked up from germline, CDR1 is SEHNR and CDR2 is FQNEAQ (reference sequence).

The chain has TRBV13 and TRBJ2-7, with TRBD1 identical over 8 bases. Germline values: CDR1 PRHDT, CDR2 FYEKMQ (reference sequence). The CDR3 has 14 amino acids. The trim removed 5 bases at V and 0 bases at J, leaving 3 bases unmatched. The CDR3 region is CASSLQGASYEQYF. The CDR3 coding sequence is TGTGCCAGCAGCCTCCAGGGGGCCTCCTACGAGCAGTACTTC.

In its sample, this clone was seen a few times. The chain employs TRBV7-9 and TRBJ2-3, with D uncertain. Germline V gene lookup returns CDR1 SEHNR and CDR2 FQNEAQ (reference sequence). Trimming shortened V by 1 base and J by 1 base, and 9 bases separated the two germline ends. The CDR3 spans 15 residues. DNA of the CDR3: TGTGCCAGCAGCTTAGGTAGCCTCGGCACAGATACGCAGTATTTT. Residues: CASSLGSLGTDTQYF.

In nucleotides, the CDR3 is TGTGCCAGCAGCCGTCGGGAGGGCGGAAGGGACGTGGCTTTCTTT. This codes for CASSRREGGRDVAFF. The chain combines TRBV6-5 with TRBJ1-1, with D perhaps TRBD1 (5 bases). Germline CDR1 and CDR2: MNHEY and SVGAGI. V was cut by 6 bases and J by 11 bases, with 25 bases left in between. This CDR3 has 15 amino acids.

V gene TRBV7-2 combines with J gene TRBJ2-3, with a tentative D call TRBD1 (7 bases). This CDR3 spans 15 amino acids. V shed 5 bases and J shed 1 base, with 13 bases lying between them. Germline V gives CDR1 SGHTA, CDR2 FQGNSA. Here the CDR3 reads CASSKGGGGTDTQYF. Here the CDR3 DNA reads TGTGCCAGCAGCAAAGGGGGCGGGGGCACAGATACGCAGTATTTT.

The sample holds one count of this clone. The gene calls are TRBV27 and TRBJ2-7; the D gene is possibly TRBD2 (6 bases). Germline CDR1 reads MNHEY; CDR2 reads SMNVEV (reference sequence). V lost 5 bases and J lost 2, with 19 bases in between. This CDR3 spans 16 amino acids. The CDR3 spells CASSRKGDPGAYEQYF. As DNA, the CDR3 is TGTGCCAGCAGTCGGAAAGGGGACCCGGGGGCCTACGAGCAGTACTTC.

This clone was counted only a few times. The V gene is TRBV27, the J gene TRBJ1-2; the D gene is possibly TRBD1 (5 bases). The CDR3 is made up of 12 amino acids. Trimming cost V 3 bases and J 8 bases, with 10 bases left between them. From germline, CDR1 is MNHEY and CDR2 SMNVEV (reference sequence). For the CDR3, the DNA is TGTGCCAGCAGTTTGCGGGGGAGCGGCTACACCTTC. Translated, it gives CASSLRGSGYTF.

Notes on this clone: Sequence at one end of the junction differs from germline and may be a read error. This chain joins TRBV4-3 and TRBJ1-6; D not resolved. CDR3 length: 15 residues. Per germline, CDR1 LGHNA and CDR2 YSLEER. The CDR3 loop is CASSQVAPVDSPLHF. CDR3 nucleotides: TGCGCCAGCAGTCAAGTAGCACCAGTGGATTCACCCCTCCACTTT.

The V and J genes are TRBV19 and TRBJ2-7; 10 bases fit TRBD1. The CDR3 has 15 residues. Germline lookup yields CDR1 LNHDA and CDR2 SQIVND (reference sequence). After removal of 3 bases from V and 2 bases from J, the junction contained 4 bases not matched to a gene. CDR3 loop: CASSISGQGAYEQYF. The CDR3 coding sequence is TGTGCCAGTAGTATTTCCGGACAGGGGGCCTACGAGCAGTACTTC.

The chain carries TRBV18 and TRBJ2-1; unclear D gene. This CDR3 is 14 amino acids long. V was cut by 0 bases and J by 5 bases, with 8 bases left in between. Germline-derived CDR1 and CDR2 are KGHSH and LQKENI. CDR3 nucleotides: TGTGCCAGCTCACCACCGGTACAGAACAATGAGCAGTTCTTC. Translated, it gives CASSPPVQNNEQFF.

This clone occurred a few times. The CDR3 DNA sequence: TGTGCCAGCAGTTACTCGAACAGCCCTGGAAACACCATATATTTT. Protein sequence: CASSYSNSPGNTIYF. V and J are TRBV6-5 and TRBJ1-3; D uncertain. Per germline, CDR1 MNHEY and CDR2 SVGAGI. With 0 bases removed from V and 2 bases from J, the gap between germline ends came to 8 bases. This CDR3 is built from 15 residues.

This clone appeared a single time. CDR3 DNA sequence: TGTGCCAGCAGCTTAGTCTTTCGGACTAGCGGTAATACGGAGCAGTACTTC. Translating gives CASSLVFRTSGNTEQYF. This rearrangement joins TRBV7-8 to TRBJ2-7; 10 bases fit TRBD2. CDR1 and CDR2 (germline): SGHVS, FQNEAQ. V dropped 1 base and J dropped 7; count of bases not matched to a gene: 13. CDR3 length equals 17 residues.

This clone was observed once. This sequence joins TRBV5-6 and TRBJ1-3; 11 nucleotides agree with TRBD1. Losses at the gene ends were 1 base for V and 2 bases for J; bases not matched to a gene: 2. This CDR3 has 16 residues. Germline-derived CDR1 and CDR2 are SGHDT and YYEEEE. The chain's CDR3 is CASSLPGQGAGNTIYF. DNA for the CDR3: TGTGCCAGCAGCTTGCCGGGACAGGGGGCTGGAAACACCATATATTTT.

This clone turned up a few times. The CDR3 protein is CASSQDDRGTGTNYGYTF. The CDR3 nucleotides are TGCGCCAGCAGCCAAGATGATCGAGGGACAGGGACTAACTATGGCTACACCTTC. The rearrangement uses TRBV4-1 and TRBJ1-2, with 9 nucleotides matching TRBD1. Losses at the gene ends were 0 bases for V and 0 bases for J; bases not matched to a gene: 8. CDR1 and CDR2 from the germline V gene are MGHRA and YSYEKL. This CDR3 has 18 residues.

The chain links TRBV4-3 to TRBJ2-1, with D maybe TRBD2 (6 bases). Germline V gives CDR1 LGHNA, CDR2 YSLEER. V was pared by 4 bases and J by 2 bases, with 12 bases between. CDR3 length equals 15 residues. In nucleotides, the CDR3 is TGCGCCAGCAGCCGTTCGGGACTCACCTACAATGAGCAGTTCTTC. Its translation: CASSRSGLTYNEQFF.

The CDR3 DNA sequence: TGTGCCAGCAGTCGGGACAGGGGGCAAACTGAAGCTTTCTTT. Its translation is CASSRDRGQTEAFF. This sequence joins TRBV6-1 and TRBJ1-1; 12 bases map to TRBD1. The CDR3 runs to 14 residues. CDR1 and CDR2 (germline): MNHNS, SASEGT. The V and J ends lost 5 bases and 5 bases, in that order; junction bases with no gene match: 3.

The genes are TRBV7-9 and TRBJ1-5; D is perhaps TRBD1 (5 bases). The V and J ends lost 1 base and 3 bases respectively, with 7 bases between them. CDR3 length: 14 amino acids. Germline values: CDR1 SEHNR, CDR2 FQNEAQ (reference sequence). The CDR3 loop reads CASSLVDNNQPQHF. As DNA, the CDR3 is TGTGCCAGCAGCTTAGTGGACAACAATCAGCCCCAGCATTTT.

V and J are TRBV9 and TRBJ2-1, with a tentative D call TRBD2 (6 bases). Trimming took off 0 bases at V and 3 bases at J, with 10 bases between the two ends. The CDR3 is 15 residues long. In germline, CDR1 is SGDLS, CDR2 YYNGEE. The DNA of the CDR3 is TGTGCCAGCAGCGTAGCTGGCGGGGACTACAATGAGCAGTTCTTC. Its translation is CASSVAGGDYNEQFF.

V gene TRBV4-3 combines with J gene TRBJ2-2; TRBD2 aligns across 12 bases. The germline V gene has CDR1 LGHNA and CDR2 YSLEER. This CDR3 is built from 18 residues. The junction had 10 bases not matched to a gene; V was cut back by 2 bases and J by 6 bases. For the CDR3, the DNA is TGCGCCAGCAGCCAAAGCACTAGCGGGAGGTTTTCGGCCGGGGAGCTGTTTTTT. It encodes CASSQSTSGRFSAGELFF.

The sample holds a few counts of this clone. Written as DNA, the CDR3 is TGTGCCAGCAGTGAACGCGGGCAGGGGAATAAATTACGAGGCGGCTACACCTTC. Translating it yields CASSERGQGNKLRGGYTF. The J gene is TRBJ1-2, the V gene TRBV6-1; weak D call: TRBD1 (6 bases). V was pared by 2 bases and J by 8 bases, with 27 bases between. Germline CDR1 MNHNS, CDR2 SASEGT. There are 18 residues in the CDR3.

This chain uses TRBV28 with TRBJ1-5; 7 bases match TRBD1. V lost 6 bases, J lost 0 bases, and 11 bases stayed unmatched. The germline gives CDR1 MDHEN, CDR2 SYDVKM. This CDR3 is built from 17 residues. CDR3 residues: CASSTGAAPYSNQPQHF. The CDR3 DNA reads TGTGCCAGCAGCACAGGGGCCGCTCCCTATAGCAATCAGCCCCAGCATTTT.

The gene calls are TRBV12-2 and TRBJ2-5; TRBD2 is taken as the D call from the table, unchecked against the DNA. TRBV12-2 is labeled a pseudogene. The CDR3 has 21 amino acids. The CDR3 DNA follows: TGTGCAAGTCGCTTGGGAGTCATGCCGGGACTAGCGGCTATGTACCAAGAGACCCAGTACTTC. This gives the protein CASRLGVMPGLAAMYQETQYF.

This chain connects TRBV10-1 to TRBJ2-7, with 7 bases aligning to TRBD1. Germline values: CDR1 WNHNN, CDR2 SYGVQD (reference sequence). V shed 4 bases, J shed 3 bases, and the junction held 6 bases outside the gene matches. The CDR3 covers 14 residues. CDR3 amino acids: CASSGTTGNYEQYF. In nucleotides, the CDR3 is TGCGCCAGCAGTGGGACGACAGGGAACTACGAGCAGTACTTC.

This chain uses TRBV5-1 with TRBJ1-1, with 9 bases aligning to TRBD1. V trimming: 1 base; J trimming: 3 bases; junction bases outside the gene matches: 4. Germline V CDR1 and CDR2: SGHRS, YFSETQ. This CDR3 comprises 15 residues. The CDR3 sequence is CASSLYWTGDTEAFF. Here the CDR3 DNA reads TGCGCCAGCAGCTTGTACTGGACAGGGGACACTGAAGCTTTCTTT.